The TCR beta chain under discussion was sequenced for a study of cytomegalovirus exposure and HLA in healthy donors. Primers for the PCR totalled 60 Vbeta and 13 Jbeta. Data came from immunoSEQ multiplex PCR; TCRdb stores just in-frame clones and leaves some out. Of tens of thousands of clones detected, around 69% appear once; the ten largest clones hold 7.5% to 9%. In the case of this clone: Its specificity is unknown.

V trimming: 4 bases; J trimming: 7 bases; junction bases outside the gene matches: 8. The germline gives CDR1 SNHLY, CDR2 FYNNEI. The CDR3 is made up of 15 amino acids. Study-level findings and limits: Later analysis demonstrated an association between a missense DCLRE1C variant and TCR beta V- and J-gene trimming. In the analysis, some V segments, TRBV6-2 and TRBV6-3 included, were excluded as indistinguishable. In a later analysis, productive TCRs from donors in an Asian-associated ancestry cluster reportedly carried fewer N-insertions than the cohort mean.

The specimen sequenced was PBMCs. The chain links TRBV2 to TRBJ2-5; 11 bases align to TRBD2. This receptor was identified in a woman aged 25 to 45 in good health and CMV-seropositive. DNA for the CDR3: TGTGCCAGCAGTGGACTAGCGGGGATCGAGAGGACCCAGTACTTC. This translates into CASSGLAGIERTQYF.